This TCR beta chain was recovered during a study of Ad26.COV2.S vaccination and SARS-CoV-2 variants. Study background: Ad26.COV2.S, an intramuscular injection, was given once or twice 56 days apart. Findings and limits, study-wide: Estimates derived from TCR breadth and depth analyses may have underestimated total T cell responses.

Described treatment: approximately 18 received Ad26.COV2.S at low or high dose, single or two shots; roughly five received placebo; per-sample allocation not given. Sampling occurred on day 63 after the first vaccine or placebo injection. A Boston adult aged 18-55 years was the donor. About this clone itself: Its specificity is not known.

Sequenced by immunoSEQ multiplex PCR; TCRdb stores in-frame clones only, minus some. The sample includes 350,000 to 400,000 clones, around 89% of them seen just once. This CDR3 comprises 14 residues. Germline V lookup: CDR1 SGHNT, CDR2 YYREEE (reference sequence). The trim removed 4 bases at V and 3 bases at J, leaving 6 bases unmatched. The sample was peripheral blood, taken in a trial of Ad26.COV2.S vaccine versus placebo. The chain combines TRBV5-4 with TRBJ2-7; 8 positions match TRBD1. This TCR was recovered from a person between 18 and 65 years old who received the Ad26.COV2.S COVID-19 vaccine or a placebo. CDR3 in DNA: TGTGCCAGCAGCATCCAGACAGGGGACTACGAGCAGTACTTC. Amino acids: CASSIQTGDYEQYF.